This entry lists 2 T cell receptor beta chains sequenced from one sample in a study of T-cell reconstitution after alpha-beta-depleted transplantation in children. The library targeted TCRbeta and was prepared with unique molecular identifiers. TCRdb analysed the PCR reads with MiXCR anew, one entry per CDR3 protein. The data contain approximately 500,000 distinct CDR3 sequences, roughly a tenth of them singletons. The sample was PBMCs, taken before TCRalphabeta/CD19-depleted stem cell transplant. These receptors were collected from a child aged 2 to 9 with inherited bone marrow failure, due to receive a stem cell transplant.

Many counts were recorded for this clonotype. The genes are TRBV3-1 and TRBJ2-2; possibly TRBD2 for D (6 bases). The CDR3 runs to 14 residues. Between the trimmed V and J ends, which lost 4 bases and 7 bases, there was a span of 13 bases. Per the germline V gene, CDR1 is LGHDT and CDR2 is YNNKEL (reference sequence). The chain's CDR3 is CASSRQGLGGELFF. The CDR3 DNA is TGTGCCAGCAGCCGCCAGGGACTCGGCGGGGAGCTGTTTTTT.

This clonotype appeared a few times. The chain joins TRBV12-3 or TRBV12-4 to TRBJ2-7; D gene ambiguous. Trimming pared 6 bases from V and 5 bases from J, leaving 17 bases between. This CDR3 comprises 14 residues. Here the CDR3 reads CASSRALEIDEQYF. Written as DNA, the CDR3 is TGTGCCAGCAGCCGGGCCCTAGAAATCGACGAGCAGTACTTC.